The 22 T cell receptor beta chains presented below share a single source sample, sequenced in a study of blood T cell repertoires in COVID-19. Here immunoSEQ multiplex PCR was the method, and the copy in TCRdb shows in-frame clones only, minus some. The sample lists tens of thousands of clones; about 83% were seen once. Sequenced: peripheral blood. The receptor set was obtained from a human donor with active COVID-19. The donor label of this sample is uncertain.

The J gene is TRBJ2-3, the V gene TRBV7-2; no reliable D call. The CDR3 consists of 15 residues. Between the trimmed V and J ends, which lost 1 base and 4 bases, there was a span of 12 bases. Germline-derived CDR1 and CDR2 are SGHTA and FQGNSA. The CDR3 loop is CASSLDLWASDTQYF. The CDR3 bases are TGTGCCAGCAGCTTAGATCTTTGGGCTTCAGATACGCAGTATTTT.

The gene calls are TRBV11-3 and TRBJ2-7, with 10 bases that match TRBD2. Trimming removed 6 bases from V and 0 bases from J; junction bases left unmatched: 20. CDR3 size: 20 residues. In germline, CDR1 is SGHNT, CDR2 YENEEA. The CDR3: CASRGTPDTLAGKSSYEQYF. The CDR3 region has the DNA TGTGCCAGCAGGGGCACTCCGGATACACTAGCGGGGAAGAGCTCCTACGAGCAGTACTTC.

The CDR3 region is CASSISRAIEKQYF. Written as DNA, the CDR3 is TGTGCCAGTAGTATCTCCAGGGCCATTGAGAAGCAGTATTTT. The chain joins TRBV19 to TRBJ2-3; the D gene is possibly TRBD1 (5 bases). Germline V gene sequence: CDR1 LNHDA, CDR2 SQIVND (reference sequence). CDR3 length: 14 residues. Trimming pared 3 bases from V and 11 bases from J, leaving 18 bases between.

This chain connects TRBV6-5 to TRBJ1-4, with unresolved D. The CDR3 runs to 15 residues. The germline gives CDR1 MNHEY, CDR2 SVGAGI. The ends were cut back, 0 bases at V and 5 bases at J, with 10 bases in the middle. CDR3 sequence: CASSYSPGFNEKLFF. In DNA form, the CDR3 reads TGTGCCAGCAGTTACTCGCCAGGCTTCAATGAAAAACTGTTTTTT.

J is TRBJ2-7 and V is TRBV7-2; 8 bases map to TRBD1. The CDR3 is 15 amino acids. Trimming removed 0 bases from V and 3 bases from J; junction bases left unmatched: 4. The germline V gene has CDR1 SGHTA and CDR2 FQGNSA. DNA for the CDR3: TGTGCCAGCAGCTTAGCGCATGGGACAGGCTACGAGCAGTACTTC. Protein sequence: CASSLAHGTGYEQYF.

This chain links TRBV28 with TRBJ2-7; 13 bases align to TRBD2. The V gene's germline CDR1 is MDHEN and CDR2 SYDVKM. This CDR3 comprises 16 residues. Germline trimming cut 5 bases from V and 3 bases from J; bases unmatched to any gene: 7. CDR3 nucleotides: TGTGCCAGCAGTCCCGGGGGACTAGCGGGGCGCTACGAGCAGTACTTC. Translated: CASSPGGLAGRYEQYF. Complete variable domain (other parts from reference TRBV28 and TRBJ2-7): DVKVTQSSRYLVKRTGEKVFLECVQDMDHENMFWYRQDPGLGLRLIYFSYDVKMKEKGDIPEGYSVSREKKERFSLILESASTNQTSMYLCASSPGGLAGRYEQYFGPGTRLTVT.

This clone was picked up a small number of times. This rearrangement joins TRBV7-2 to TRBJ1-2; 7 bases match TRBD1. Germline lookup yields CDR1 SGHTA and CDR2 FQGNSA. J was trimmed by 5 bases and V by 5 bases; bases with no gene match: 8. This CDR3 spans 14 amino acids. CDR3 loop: CASSPGTVPYGYTF. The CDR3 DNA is TGTGCCAGCAGCCCCGGGACAGTCCCATATGGCTACACCTTC.

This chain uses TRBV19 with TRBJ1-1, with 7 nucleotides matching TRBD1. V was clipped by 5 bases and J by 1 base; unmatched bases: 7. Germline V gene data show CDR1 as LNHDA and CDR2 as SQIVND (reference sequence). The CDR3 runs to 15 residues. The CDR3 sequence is CASSDSRQGNTEAFF. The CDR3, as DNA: TGTGCCAGTAGTGACTCACGACAGGGGAACACTGAAGCTTTCTTT.

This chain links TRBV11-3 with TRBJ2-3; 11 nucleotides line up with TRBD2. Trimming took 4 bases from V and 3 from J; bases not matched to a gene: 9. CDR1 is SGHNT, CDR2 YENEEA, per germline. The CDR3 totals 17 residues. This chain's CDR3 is CASSSILAGVRTDTQYF. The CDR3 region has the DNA TGTGCCAGCAGCTCTATACTAGCGGGAGTTCGGACAGATACGCAGTATTTT.

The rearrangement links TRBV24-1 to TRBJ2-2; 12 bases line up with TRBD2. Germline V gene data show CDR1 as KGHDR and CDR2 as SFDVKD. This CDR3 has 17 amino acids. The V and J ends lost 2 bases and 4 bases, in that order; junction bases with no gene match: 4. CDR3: CATSDSTSGSPTGELFF. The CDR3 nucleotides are TGTGCCACCAGTGATTCGACTAGCGGGAGTCCCACCGGGGAGCTGTTTTTT.

CDR3 bases: TGTGCCAGCAGTTGGGACTTGGGGAGCTCCTACAATGAGCAGTTCTTC. It encodes CASSWDLGSSYNEQFF. The J gene is TRBJ2-1, the V gene TRBV5-4, with D tentatively TRBD2 (6 bases). Trimming removed 5 bases at V and 0 bases at J, with 15 bases between. Germline CDR1 and CDR2: SGHNT and YYREEE (reference sequence). The length of the CDR3 is 16 residues.

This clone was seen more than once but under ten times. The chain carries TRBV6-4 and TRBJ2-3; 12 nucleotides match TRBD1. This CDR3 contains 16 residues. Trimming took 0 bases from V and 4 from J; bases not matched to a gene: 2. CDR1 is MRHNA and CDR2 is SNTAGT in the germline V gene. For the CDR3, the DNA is TGTGCCAGCAGTGACTCCGGGACAGGGGGCGCAGATACGCAGTATTTT. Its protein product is CASSDSGTGGADTQYF.

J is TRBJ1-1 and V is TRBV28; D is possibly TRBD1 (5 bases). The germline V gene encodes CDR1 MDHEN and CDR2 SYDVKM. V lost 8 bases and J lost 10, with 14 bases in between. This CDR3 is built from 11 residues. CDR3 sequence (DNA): TGTGCCAGCTCCGGGGGGTTCGGAGCTTTCTTT. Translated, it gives CASSGGFGAFF. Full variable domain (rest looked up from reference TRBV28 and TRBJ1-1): DVKVTQSSRYLVKRTGEKVFLECVQDMDHENMFWYRQDPGLGLRLIYFSYDVKMKEKGDIPEGYSVSREKKERFSLILESASTNQTSMYLCASSGGFGAFFGQGTRLTVV.

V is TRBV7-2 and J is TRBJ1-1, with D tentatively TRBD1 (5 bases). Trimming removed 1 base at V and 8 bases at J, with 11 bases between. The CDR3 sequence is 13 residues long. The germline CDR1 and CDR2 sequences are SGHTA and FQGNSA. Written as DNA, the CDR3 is TGTGCCAGCAGCTTAGTAGGGGAGGAAGAAGCTTTCTTT. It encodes CASSLVGEEEAFF.

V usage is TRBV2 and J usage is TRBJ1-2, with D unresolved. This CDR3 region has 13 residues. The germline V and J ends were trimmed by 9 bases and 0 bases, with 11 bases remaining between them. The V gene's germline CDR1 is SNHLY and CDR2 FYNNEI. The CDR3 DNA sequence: TGTGCCAGGGCTCTGCAGTCTAACTATGGCTACACCTTC. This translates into CARALQSNYGYTF. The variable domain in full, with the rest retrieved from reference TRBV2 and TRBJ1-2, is EPEVTQTPSHQVTQMGQEVILRCVPISNHLYFYWYRQILGQKVEFLVSFYNNEISEKSEIFDDQFSVERPDGSNFTLKIRSTKLEDSAMYFCARALQSNYGYTFGSGTRLTVV.

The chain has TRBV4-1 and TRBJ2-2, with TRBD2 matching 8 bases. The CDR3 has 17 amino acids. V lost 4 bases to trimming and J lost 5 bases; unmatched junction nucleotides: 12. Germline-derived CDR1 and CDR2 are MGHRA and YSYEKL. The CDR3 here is CASSPTPGLEGTGELFF. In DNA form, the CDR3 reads TGCGCCAGCAGCCCCACCCCGGGACTAGAGGGGACCGGGGAGCTGTTTTTT.

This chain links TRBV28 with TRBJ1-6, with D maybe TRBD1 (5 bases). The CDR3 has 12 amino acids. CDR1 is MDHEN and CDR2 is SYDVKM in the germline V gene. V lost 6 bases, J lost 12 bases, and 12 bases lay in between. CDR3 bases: TGTGCCAGCAGGACACAGGTCCGACCCCTCCACTTT. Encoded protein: CASRTQVRPLHF.

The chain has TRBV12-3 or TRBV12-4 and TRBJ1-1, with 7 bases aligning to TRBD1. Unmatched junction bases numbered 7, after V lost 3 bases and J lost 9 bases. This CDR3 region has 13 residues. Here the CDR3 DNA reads TGTGCCAGCAGTTTGCTTGGGACAGATAAAGCTTTCTTT. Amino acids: CASSLLGTDKAFF.

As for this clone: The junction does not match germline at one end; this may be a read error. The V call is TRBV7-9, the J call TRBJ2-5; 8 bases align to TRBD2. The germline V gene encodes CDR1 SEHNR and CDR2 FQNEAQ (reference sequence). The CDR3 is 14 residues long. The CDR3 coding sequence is TGTGCCAGCAGCTTGGGTCAGGGACTAGAGGCCCAGTACTTC. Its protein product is CASSLGQGLEAQYF. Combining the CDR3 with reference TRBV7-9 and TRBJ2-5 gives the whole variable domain DTGVSQNPRHKITKRGQNVTFRCDPISEHNRLYWYRQTLGQGPEFLTYFQNEAQLEKSRLLSDRFSAERPKGSFSTLEIQRTEQGDSAMYLCASSLGQGLEAQYFGPGTRLLVL.

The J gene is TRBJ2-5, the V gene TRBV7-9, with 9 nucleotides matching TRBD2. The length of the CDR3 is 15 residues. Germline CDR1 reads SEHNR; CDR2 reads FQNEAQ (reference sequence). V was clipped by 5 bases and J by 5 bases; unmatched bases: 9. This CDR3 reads CASSPPLAGGETQYF. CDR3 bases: TGTGCCAGCAGCCCCCCACTGGCGGGGGGGGAGACCCAGTACTTC. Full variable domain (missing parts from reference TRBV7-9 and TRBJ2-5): DTGVSQNPRHKITKRGQNVTFRCDPISEHNRLYWYRQTLGQGPEFLTYFQNEAQLEKSRLLSDRFSAERPKGSFSTLEIQRTEQGDSAMYLCASSPPLAGGETQYFGPGTRLLVL.

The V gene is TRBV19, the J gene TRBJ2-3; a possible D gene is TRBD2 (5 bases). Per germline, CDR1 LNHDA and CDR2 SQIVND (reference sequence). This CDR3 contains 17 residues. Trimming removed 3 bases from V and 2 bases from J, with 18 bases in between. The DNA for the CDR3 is TGTGCCAGTAGTATGGCCCTCGGAACTAGATACACAGATACGCAGTATTTT. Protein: CASSMALGTRYTDTQYF.

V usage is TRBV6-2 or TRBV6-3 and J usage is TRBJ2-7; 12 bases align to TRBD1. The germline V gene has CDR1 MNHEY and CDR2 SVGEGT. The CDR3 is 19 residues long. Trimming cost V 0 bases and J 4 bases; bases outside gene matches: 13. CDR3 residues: CASSYSRGDRGHLSYEQYF. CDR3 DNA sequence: TGTGCCAGCAGTTACTCGAGAGGGGACAGGGGGCATTTATCGTACGAGCAGTACTTC.